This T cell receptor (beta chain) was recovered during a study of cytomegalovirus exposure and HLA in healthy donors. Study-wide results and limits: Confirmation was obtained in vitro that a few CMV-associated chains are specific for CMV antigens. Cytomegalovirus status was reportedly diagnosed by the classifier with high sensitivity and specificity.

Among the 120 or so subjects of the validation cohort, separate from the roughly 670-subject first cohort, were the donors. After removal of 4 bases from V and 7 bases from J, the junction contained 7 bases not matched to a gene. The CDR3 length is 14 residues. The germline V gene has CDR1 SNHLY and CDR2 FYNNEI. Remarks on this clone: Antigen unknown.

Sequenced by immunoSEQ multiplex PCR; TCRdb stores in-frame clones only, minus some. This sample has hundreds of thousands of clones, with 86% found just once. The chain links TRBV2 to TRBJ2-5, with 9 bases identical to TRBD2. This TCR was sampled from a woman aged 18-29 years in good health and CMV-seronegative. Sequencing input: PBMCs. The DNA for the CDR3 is TGTGCCAGCAGTGCCCAGCGGGGGGCGGTGACCCAGTACTTC. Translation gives CASSAQRGAVTQYF.